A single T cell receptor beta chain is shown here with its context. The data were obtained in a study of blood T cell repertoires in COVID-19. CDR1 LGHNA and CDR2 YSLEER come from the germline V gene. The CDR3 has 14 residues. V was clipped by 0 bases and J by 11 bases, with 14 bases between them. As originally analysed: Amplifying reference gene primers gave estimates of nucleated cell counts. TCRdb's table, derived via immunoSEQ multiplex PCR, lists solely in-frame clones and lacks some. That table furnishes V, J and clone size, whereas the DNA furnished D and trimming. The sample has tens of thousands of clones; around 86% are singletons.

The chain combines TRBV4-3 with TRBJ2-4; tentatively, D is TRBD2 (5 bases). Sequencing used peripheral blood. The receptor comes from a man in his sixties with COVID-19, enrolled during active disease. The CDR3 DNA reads TGCGCCAGCAGCCAAGATCTTTCGGGGATCTTTCAGTACTTC. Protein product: CASSQDLSGIFQYF.